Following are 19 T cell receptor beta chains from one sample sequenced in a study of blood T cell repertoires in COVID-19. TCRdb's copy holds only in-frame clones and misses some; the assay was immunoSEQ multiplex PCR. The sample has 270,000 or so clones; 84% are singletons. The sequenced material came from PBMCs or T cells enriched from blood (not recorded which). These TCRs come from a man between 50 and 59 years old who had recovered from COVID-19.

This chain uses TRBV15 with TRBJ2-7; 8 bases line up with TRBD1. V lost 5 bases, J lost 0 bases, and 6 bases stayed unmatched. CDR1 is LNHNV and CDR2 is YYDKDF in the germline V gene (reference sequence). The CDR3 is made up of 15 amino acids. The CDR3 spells CATSPDRGSSYEQYF. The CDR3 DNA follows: TGTGCCACCAGCCCCGACAGGGGAAGCTCCTACGAGCAGTACTTC.

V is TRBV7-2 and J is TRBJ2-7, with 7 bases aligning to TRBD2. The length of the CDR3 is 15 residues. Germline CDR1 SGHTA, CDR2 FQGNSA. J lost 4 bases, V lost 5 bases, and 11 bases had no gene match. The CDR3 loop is CASSPPGGLLYEQYF. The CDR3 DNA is TGTGCCAGCAGCCCCCCGGGGGGACTTTTGTACGAGCAGTACTTC. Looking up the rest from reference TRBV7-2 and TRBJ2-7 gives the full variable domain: GAGVSQSPSNKVTEKGKDVELRCDPISGHTALYWYRQSLGQGLEFLIYFQGNSAPDKSGLPSDRFSAERTGGSVSTLTIQRTQQEDSAVYLCASSPPGGLLYEQYFGPGTRLTVT.

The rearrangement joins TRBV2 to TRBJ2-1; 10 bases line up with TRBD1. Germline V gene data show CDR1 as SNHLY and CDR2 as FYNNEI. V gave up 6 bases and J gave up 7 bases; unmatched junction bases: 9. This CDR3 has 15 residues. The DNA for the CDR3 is TGTGCCAGCAGGAGGACAGGGGGGAAGGGAAATGAGCAGTTCTTC. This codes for CASRRTGGKGNEQFF.

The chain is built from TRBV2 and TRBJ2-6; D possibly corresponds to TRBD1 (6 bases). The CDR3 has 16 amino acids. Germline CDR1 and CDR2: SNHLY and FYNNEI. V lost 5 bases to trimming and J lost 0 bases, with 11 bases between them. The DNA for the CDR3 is TGTGCCAGCAGTCGGCAGGGGCCCTCTGGGGCCAACGTCCTGACTTTC. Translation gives CASSRQGPSGANVLTF.

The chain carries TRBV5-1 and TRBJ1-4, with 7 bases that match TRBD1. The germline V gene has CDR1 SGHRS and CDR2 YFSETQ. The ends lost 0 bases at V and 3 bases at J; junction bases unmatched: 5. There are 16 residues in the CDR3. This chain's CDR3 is CASSLARGTANEKLFF. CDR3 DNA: TGCGCCAGCAGCTTGGCCCGGGGGACAGCTAATGAAAAACTGTTTTTT.

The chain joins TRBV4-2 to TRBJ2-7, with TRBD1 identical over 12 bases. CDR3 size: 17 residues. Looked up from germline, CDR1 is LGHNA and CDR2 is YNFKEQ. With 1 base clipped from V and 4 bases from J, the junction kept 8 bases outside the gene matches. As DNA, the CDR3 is TGTGCCAGCAGCCAAGCTAATAGGGACAGGGGGCGGTACGAGCAGTACTTC. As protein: CASSQANRDRGRYEQYF.

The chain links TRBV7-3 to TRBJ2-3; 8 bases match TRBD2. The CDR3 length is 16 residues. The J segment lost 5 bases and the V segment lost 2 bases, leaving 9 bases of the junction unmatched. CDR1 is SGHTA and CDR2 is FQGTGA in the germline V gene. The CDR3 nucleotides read TGTGCCAGCAGCTTAGATGGCGGGGGGTCAGGAGATACGCAGTATTTT. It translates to CASSLDGGGSGDTQYF.

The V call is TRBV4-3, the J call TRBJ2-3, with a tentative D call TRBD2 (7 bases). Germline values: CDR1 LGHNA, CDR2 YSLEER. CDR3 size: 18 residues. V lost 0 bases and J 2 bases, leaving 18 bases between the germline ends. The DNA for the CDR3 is TGCGCCAGCAGCCAAGAACAATCTTGGGGGGGGCTCACAGATACGCAGTATTTT. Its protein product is CASSQEQSWGGLTDTQYF.

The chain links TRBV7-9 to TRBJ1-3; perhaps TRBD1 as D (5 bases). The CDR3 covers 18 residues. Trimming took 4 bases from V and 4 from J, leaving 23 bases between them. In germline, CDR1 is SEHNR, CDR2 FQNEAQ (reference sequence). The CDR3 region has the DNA TGTGCCAGCAGCTCCCCAAGGGGTCGGGGAGGAACGGGAAACACCATATATTTT. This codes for CASSSPRGRGGTGNTIYF.

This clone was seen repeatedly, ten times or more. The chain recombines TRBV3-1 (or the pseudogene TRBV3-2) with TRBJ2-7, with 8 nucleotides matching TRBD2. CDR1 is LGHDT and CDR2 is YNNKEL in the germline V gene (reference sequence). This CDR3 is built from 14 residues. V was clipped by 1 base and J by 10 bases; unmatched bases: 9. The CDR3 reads CASSQAVGAGEQYF. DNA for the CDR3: TGTGCCAGCAGCCAAGCGGTTGGAGCGGGAGAACAGTACTTC.

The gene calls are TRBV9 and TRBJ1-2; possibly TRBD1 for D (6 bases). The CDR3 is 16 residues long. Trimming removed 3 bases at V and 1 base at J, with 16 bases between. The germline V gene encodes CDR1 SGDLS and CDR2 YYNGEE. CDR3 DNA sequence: TGTGCCAGCAGCGCGCGCGCGACAGGCTATAACTATGGCTACACCTTC. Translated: CASSARATGYNYGYTF.

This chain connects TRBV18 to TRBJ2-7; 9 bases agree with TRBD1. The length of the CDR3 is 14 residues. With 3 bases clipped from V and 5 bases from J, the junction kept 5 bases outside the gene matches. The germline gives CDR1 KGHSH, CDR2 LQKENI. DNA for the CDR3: TGTGCCAGCTCACCCCAGCGACAGGGGGACGAGCAGTACTTC. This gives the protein CASSPQRQGDEQYF.

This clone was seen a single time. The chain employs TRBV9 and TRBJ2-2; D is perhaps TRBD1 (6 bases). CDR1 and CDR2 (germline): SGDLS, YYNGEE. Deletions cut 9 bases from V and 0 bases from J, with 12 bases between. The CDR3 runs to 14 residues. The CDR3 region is CATSGQPNTGELFF. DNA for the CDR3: TGTGCCACCTCGGGACAACCGAACACCGGGGAGCTGTTTTTT.

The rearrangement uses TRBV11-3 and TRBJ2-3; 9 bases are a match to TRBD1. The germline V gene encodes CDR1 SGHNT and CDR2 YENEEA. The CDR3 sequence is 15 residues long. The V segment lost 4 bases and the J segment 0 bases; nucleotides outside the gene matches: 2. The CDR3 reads CASSYGQGSTDTQYF. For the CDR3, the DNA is TGTGCCAGCAGCTATGGACAGGGGAGCACAGATACGCAGTATTTT.

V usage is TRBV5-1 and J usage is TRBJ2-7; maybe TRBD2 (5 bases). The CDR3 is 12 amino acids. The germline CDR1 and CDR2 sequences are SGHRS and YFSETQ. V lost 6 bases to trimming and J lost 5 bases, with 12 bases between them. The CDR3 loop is CASNEGEDEQYF. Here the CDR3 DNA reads TGCGCCAGCAATGAGGGAGAGGACGAGCAGTACTTC.

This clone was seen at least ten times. DNA for the CDR3: TGCGCCAGCAGACCTTCGGAGACAGGCAGCTACGAGCAGTACTTC. Translating gives CASRPSETGSYEQYF. The gene calls are TRBV10-2 and TRBJ2-7; tentatively, D is TRBD1 (6 bases). This CDR3 region has 15 residues. Germline V lookup: CDR1 WSHSY, CDR2 SAAADI. The V end was cut by 6 bases, the J end by 3 bases, with 18 bases between.

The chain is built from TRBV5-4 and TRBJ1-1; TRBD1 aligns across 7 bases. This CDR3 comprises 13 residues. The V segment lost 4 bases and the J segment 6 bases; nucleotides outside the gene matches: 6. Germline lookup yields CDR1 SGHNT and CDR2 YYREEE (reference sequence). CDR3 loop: CASSDREVAEAFF. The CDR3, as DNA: TGTGCCAGCAGCGACAGGGAGGTGGCTGAAGCTTTCTTT.

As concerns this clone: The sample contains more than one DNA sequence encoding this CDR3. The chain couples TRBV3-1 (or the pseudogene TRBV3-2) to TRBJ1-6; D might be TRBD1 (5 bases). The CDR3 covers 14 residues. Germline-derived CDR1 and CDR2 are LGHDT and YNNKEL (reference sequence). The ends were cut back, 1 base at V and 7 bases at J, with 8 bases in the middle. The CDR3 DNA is TGTGCCAGCAGCCAAGGCCGGGGGAATTCACCCCTCCACTTT. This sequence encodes CASSQGRGNSPLHF.

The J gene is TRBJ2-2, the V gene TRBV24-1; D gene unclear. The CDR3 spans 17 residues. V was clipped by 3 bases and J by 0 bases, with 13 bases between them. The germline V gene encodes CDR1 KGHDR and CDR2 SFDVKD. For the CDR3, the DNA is TGTGCCACCAGTGATCCATTAGGTCAGGCGAACACCGGGGAGCTGTTTTTT. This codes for CATSDPLGQANTGELFF.